This TCR beta chain was sequenced during a study of CDR3 diversity in severe acne. Via MiXCR, TCRdb re-called the PCR reads, giving one row per CDR3 protein. The data show about 85,000 distinct CDR3 sequences, 45% to 50% seen once. This CDR3 is built from 14 residues. CDR1 DFQATT and CDR2 SNEGSKA come from the germline V gene (reference sequence). With V trimmed by 1 base and J by 8 bases, 7 bases remained unmatched. This receptor was identified in a male donor in good health, serving as a control. The chain carries TRBV20-1 and TRBJ1-4; the match to TRBD1 covers 7 bases. Sequencing was performed on blood. DNA of the CDR3: TGCAGTGCTAGAGTGGGGGCAGGGGGGGAAAAACTGTTTTTT. It is translated as CSARVGAGGEKLFF.